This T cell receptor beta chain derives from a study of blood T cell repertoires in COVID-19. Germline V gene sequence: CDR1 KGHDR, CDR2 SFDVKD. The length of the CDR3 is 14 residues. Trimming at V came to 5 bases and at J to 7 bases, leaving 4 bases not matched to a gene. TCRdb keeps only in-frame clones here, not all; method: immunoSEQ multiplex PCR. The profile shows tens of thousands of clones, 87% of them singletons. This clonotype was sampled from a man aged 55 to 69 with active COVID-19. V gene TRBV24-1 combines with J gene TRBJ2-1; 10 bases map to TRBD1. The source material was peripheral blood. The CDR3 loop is CATSGQGATNEQFF. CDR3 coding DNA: TGTGCCACCAGTGGACAGGGGGCCACGAATGAGCAGTTCTTC.